The 15 T cell receptor beta chains below come from one sample, sequenced in a study of T cells in Graves' hyperthyroidism and ophthalmopathy. Amplification of TCR beta CDR3 regions was performed using RNA transcripts as template. First-round RT-PCR of the TCR CDR3 relied on the HTBI primer set. TCRdb analysed the multiplex PCR reads with MiXCR anew, one entry per CDR3 protein. The data hold about 420,000 distinct CDR3 sequences, with approximately 15% observed a single time. The sequenced sample consisted of blood. Receptors were obtained from a woman between 18 and 29 years old with Graves' hyperthyroidism.

In the case of this clonotype: A read error may explain this, as a much larger clone is one base away. This sequence joins TRBV27 and TRBJ2-1; 7 bases align to TRBD2. The J call may not be correct, given that the DNA end is closer to TRBJ2-7. The CDR3 consists of 16 residues. Germline values: CDR1 MNHEY, CDR2 SMNVEV (reference sequence). CDR3 in DNA: TGTGCCAGCCGTCTGGGGGGGGGGTTACCGTACAATGAGCAGTACTTC. The encoded protein is CASRLGGGLPYNEQYF.

This clonotype was observed many times. The rearrangement uses TRBV6-1 and TRBJ1-1; D unresolved. The CDR3 is 14 amino acids. Trimming cost V 5 bases and J 1 base, with 11 bases left between them. Germline values: CDR1 MNHNS, CDR2 SASEGT. In nucleotides, the CDR3 is TGTGCCAGCAGTCCAAACCAGCGGAACACTGAAGCTTTCTTT. Translation gives CASSPNQRNTEAFF.

Here the CDR3 reads CASSVGLAGTDTQYF. The CDR3 DNA sequence: TGTGCCAGCAGCGTAGGGCTAGCGGGGACAGATACGCAGTATTTT. V usage is TRBV9 and J usage is TRBJ2-3, with TRBD2 matching 9 bases. The J segment lost 3 bases and the V segment lost 0 bases, leaving 2 bases of the junction unmatched. CDR3 length: 15 residues. CDR1 SGDLS and CDR2 YYNGEE come from the germline V gene.

Concerning this clonotype: A much more abundant neighbour one base away suggests this may be a read error. As the CDR3 is not closed by the conserved phenylalanine or tryptophan, this likely results from a read error. This sequence joins TRBV10-3 and TRBJ1-6; D gene unclear. This CDR3 is built from 14 residues. Trimming removed 6 bases from V and 6 bases from J, with 12 bases in between. Germline loops: CDR1 ENHRY, CDR2 SYGVKD. In nucleotides, the CDR3 is TGTGCCATCAGAGAAGGTTCGGTTAATTCACCCCTCCACCTT. Amino acids: CAIREGSVNSPLHL.

This clonotype was seen many times. The chain is built from TRBV29-1 and TRBJ1-2, with TRBD1 matching 7 bases. The CDR3 totals 13 residues. V shed 8 bases and J 3 bases; nucleotides not matched to a gene: 9. Germline lookup yields CDR1 SQVTM and CDR2 ANQGSEA. The CDR3 here is CSLPGQGDYGYTF. The CDR3, as DNA: TGCAGCCTCCCGGGTCAGGGGGACTATGGCTACACCTTC. Combining the CDR3 with reference TRBV29-1 and TRBJ1-2 gives the whole variable domain SAVISQKPSRDICQRGTSLTIQCQVDSQVTMMFWYRQQPGQSLTLIATANQGSEATYESGFVIDKFPISRPNLTFSTLTVSNMSPEDSSIYLCSLPGQGDYGYTFGSGTRLTVV.

This clonotype was seen a handful of times. The rearrangement links TRBV19 to TRBJ1-2, with D possibly TRBD1 on 6 matching bases. The CDR3 is 17 residues long. V was cut by 3 bases and J by 2 bases, with 19 bases left in between. Germline CDR1 LNHDA, CDR2 SQIVND (reference sequence). The CDR3 here is CASSIRPREGGNYGYTF. In DNA, the CDR3 is TGTGCCAGTAGTATCCGTCCCAGGGAAGGGGGGAACTATGGCTACACCTTC.

This clonotype was counted many times. The chain uses TRBV5-1 and TRBJ2-1, with 8 bases fitting TRBD1. After removal of 0 bases from V and 4 bases from J, the junction contained 3 bases not matched to a gene. This CDR3 is built from 15 residues. CDR1 is SGHRS and CDR2 is YFSETQ in the germline V gene. This chain's CDR3 is CASSLAGTGYNEQFF. In nucleotides, the CDR3 is TGCGCCAGCAGCTTGGCCGGGACAGGTTACAATGAGCAGTTCTTC. Variable domain in full (rest from reference TRBV5-1 and TRBJ2-1): KAGVTQTPRYLIKTRGQQVTLSCSPISGHRSVSWYQQTPGQGLQFLFEYFSETQRNKGNFPGRFSGRQFSNSRSEMNVSTLELGDSALYLCASSLAGTGYNEQFFGPGTRLTVL.

The chain recombines TRBV11-2 with TRBJ1-1, with TRBD1 as a possible D gene (5 bases). CDR3 length: 14 amino acids. The germline V gene encodes CDR1 SGHAT and CDR2 FQNNGV. Trimming removed 1 base from V and 6 bases from J, with 12 bases in between. In nucleotides, the CDR3 is TGTGCCAGCAGCTTAGGGGGGGGAAGCGCTGAAGCTTTCTTT. It codes for CASSLGGGSAEAFF.

This clonotype has a count of ten or more. The chain couples TRBV3-1 to TRBJ1-1; D unresolved. Deletions cut 4 bases from V and 1 base from J, with 7 bases between. CDR1 and CDR2 from the germline V gene are LGHDT and YNNKEL (reference sequence). This CDR3 is 13 amino acids long. CDR3 protein: CASSRWGNTEAFF. In nucleotides, the CDR3 is TGTGCCAGCAGCCGATGGGGGAACACTGAAGCTTTCTTT.

This clonotype was seen only a few times. The rearrangement joins TRBV20-1 to TRBJ1-1, with no clear D. Between the trimmed V and J ends, which lost 5 bases and 8 bases, there was a span of 12 bases. This CDR3 is 11 amino acids long. The germline CDR1 and CDR2 sequences are DFQATT and SNEGSKA (reference sequence). This chain's CDR3 is CSAGPIVEAFF. In DNA, the CDR3 is TGCAGTGCTGGACCCATTGTAGAAGCTTTCTTT.

This clonotype was seen ten or more times. The genes are TRBV11-3 and TRBJ1-5; D call uncertain. The CDR3 consists of 15 residues. Germline CDR1 is SGHNT and CDR2 is YENEEA. V lost 6 bases and J 5 bases, leaving 17 bases between the germline ends. The CDR3 sequence: CASRDNPAGYQPQHF. The CDR3 DNA is TGTGCCAGCAGAGACAATCCGGCCGGGTATCAGCCCCAGCATTTT.

This clonotype was seen a few times. This chain joins TRBV2 and TRBJ2-2; 7 bases are a match to TRBD1. Germline-derived CDR1 and CDR2 are SNHLY and FYNNEI. CDR3 length: 16 residues. V was clipped by 5 bases and J by 4 bases; unmatched bases: 10. The CDR3 here is CASSSQGTVGTGELFF. As DNA, the CDR3 is TGTGCCAGCAGTTCACAGGGGACAGTGGGCACCGGGGAGCTGTTTTTT.

This clonotype was detected ten times or more. This chain joins TRBV7-8 and TRBJ1-1; D gene ambiguous. There are 14 residues in the CDR3. The V gene's germline CDR1 is SGHVS and CDR2 FQNEAQ. V shed 1 base and J shed 5 bases, with 11 bases lying between them. Here the CDR3 reads CASSLVALQTEAFF. The CDR3 region has the DNA TGTGCCAGCAGCTTAGTGGCATTGCAGACTGAAGCTTTCTTT.

J is TRBJ2-1 and V is TRBV6-1; 12 bases are a match to TRBD2. Germline CDR1 reads MNHNS; CDR2 reads SASEGT. The CDR3 runs to 17 residues. The junction had 6 bases not matched to a gene; V was cut back by 2 bases and J by 4 bases. The CDR3 here is CASSERLAGGPYNEQFF. The CDR3 DNA reads TGTGCCAGCAGTGAAAGGCTAGCGGGGGGGCCTTACAATGAGCAGTTCTTC.

This clonotype was recorded at least ten times. The chain links TRBV7-3 to TRBJ1-1; no definite D call. The CDR3 runs 13 residues. Germline CDR1 SGHTA, CDR2 FQGTGA. V was shortened by 2 bases and J by 1 base, with 5 bases between the two germline ends. CDR3 sequence (DNA): TGTGCCAGCAGCTTACAGAGGAACACTGAAGCTTTCTTT. Its translation is CASSLQRNTEAFF.